This T cell receptor (beta chain) appears in the sequencing data of a study of shared clonotypes between healthy human individuals. Study-level information: Those who served as donors were a couple of women and a few men between the ages of 18 and 49. There were three CD4 naive, three CD4 memory, two CD8 naive and one CD8 memory plates per donor.

This clone has only a few counts. Its antigen is not known. Overall study findings and caveats: Relative to their counterparts shared across all four donors, non-shared clonotypes exhibited diminished generation probabilities.

Deep level was the assay's run setting. The data were produced by immunoSEQ multiplex PCR, yet TCRdb's version contains in-frame clones alone and is incomplete. Found here are 900,000 to 1,200,000 clones, about four fifths of them singletons; the top ten hold under 0.8%. The CDR3 is made up of 12 amino acids. Trimming took off 1 base at V and 7 bases at J, with 5 bases between the two ends. Germline CDR1 SGHVS, CDR2 FNYEAQ. This chain links TRBV7-6 with TRBJ1-5; D call uncertain. The sequence was collected from a man aged 18 to 30 in good health. Some clones in this sample may be carry-over from other donors' samples. The sample comprised memory CD4+ T cells from PBMCs. Described subset: CD45RA-negative fraction. CDR3 nucleotide sequence: TGTGCCAGCAGCTTAGGACAACAGCCCCAGCATTTT. This sequence encodes CASSLGQQPQHF.